Each of the 28 T cell receptor beta chains below was sequenced from the same sample in a study of blood T cell repertoires in COVID-19. The data were produced by immunoSEQ multiplex PCR, yet TCRdb's version contains in-frame clones alone and is incomplete. The sample consists of fewer than 200,000 clones, over 75% of them appearing once. The material sequenced was peripheral blood. These receptors were collected from an older man with active or convalescent COVID-19.

This clone was seen more than once but under ten times. The chain is built from TRBV27 and TRBJ1-6; weak D call: TRBD1 (6 bases). The length of the CDR3 is 14 residues. CDR1 and CDR2 (germline): MNHEY, SMNVEV (reference sequence). V was pared by 4 bases and J by 7 bases, with 11 bases between. The CDR3 protein is CASSSQGSNSPLHF. DNA of the CDR3: TGTGCCAGCAGTTCCCAGGGGAGCAATTCACCCCTCCACTTT.

This chain connects TRBV19 to TRBJ2-1, with 8 nucleotides matching TRBD1. The V segment lost 4 bases and the J segment 5 bases; nucleotides outside the gene matches: 16. CDR1 is LNHDA and CDR2 is SQIVND in the germline V gene (reference sequence). This CDR3 has 18 residues. In DNA, the CDR3 is TGTGCCAGTAGTAACCACTTTCCTCGACAGGGGCGGGACAATGAGCAGTTCTTC. Translated, it gives CASSNHFPRQGRDNEQFF.

This chain connects TRBV7-2 to TRBJ2-2; D perhaps matches TRBD2 (5 bases). The CDR3 has 12 residues. Germline V gene lookup returns CDR1 SGHTA and CDR2 FQGNSA. Trimming cost V 8 bases and J 7 bases, with 11 bases left between them. This CDR3 reads CASRTRVGELFF. The DNA for the CDR3 is TGTGCCAGCCGGACGAGGGTCGGGGAGCTGTTTTTT.

This clone has only one observation. The CDR3 loop reads CASRGLAGGSTDTQYF. CDR3 coding DNA: TGCGCCAGCAGGGGACTAGCGGGGGGGAGCACAGATACGCAGTATTTT. The chain combines TRBV5-1 with TRBJ2-3; 16 bases match TRBD2. The V gene's germline CDR1 is SGHRS and CDR2 YFSETQ. V lost 5 bases and J lost 0; bases outside the gene matches: 0. The CDR3 has 16 residues.

This clone was seen at least ten times. V and J are TRBV6-5 and TRBJ1-5, with 7 nucleotides matching TRBD1. CDR3 length: 13 amino acids. The ends lost 11 bases at V and 3 bases at J; junction bases unmatched: 7. The germline V gene has CDR1 MNHEY and CDR2 SVGAGI. This CDR3 reads CACTTGPNQPQHF. DNA of the CDR3: TGTGCCTGCACGACAGGGCCCAATCAGCCCCAGCATTTT.

This chain connects TRBV7-2 to TRBJ2-2; D is perhaps TRBD2 (5 bases). The CDR3 length is 14 residues. In germline, CDR1 is SGHTA, CDR2 FQGNSA. Trimming pared 5 bases from V and 7 bases from J, leaving 14 bases between. The CDR3 protein is CASSPGLGGGELFF. The CDR3 DNA is TGTGCCAGCAGCCCCGGCCTAGGAGGCGGGGAGCTGTTTTTT.

The chain is built from TRBV10-2 and TRBJ1-5, with 7 nucleotides matching TRBD1. J gave up 4 bases and V 8 bases, and 5 bases lay outside the gene matches. The length of the CDR3 is 13 residues. Germline loops: CDR1 WSHSY, CDR2 SAAADI. The CDR3 loop is CASRGGQNQPQHF. The CDR3 DNA is TGCGCCAGCCGAGGGGGCCAAAATCAGCCCCAGCATTTT.

The V and J genes are TRBV19 and TRBJ2-2, with D possibly being TRBD2 (5 bases). V gave up 6 bases and J gave up 6 bases, with 14 bases separating them. Germline-derived CDR1 and CDR2 are LNHDA and SQIVND (reference sequence). The CDR3 totals 14 residues. The chain's CDR3 is CASSRGEGAGELFF. The CDR3, as DNA: TGTGCCAGTAGCCGGGGAGAGGGTGCCGGGGAGCTGTTTTTT.

The chain joins TRBV18 to TRBJ2-1, with TRBD2 as a possible D gene (6 bases). Trimming took 3 bases from V and 1 from J, leaving 19 bases between them. Germline-derived CDR1 and CDR2 are KGHSH and LQKENI. CDR3 size: 18 residues. The CDR3 nucleotides are TGTGCCAGCTCACCCGCCGGGACTCGATGGCGATCCTACAATGAGCAGTTCTTC. Translation gives CASSPAGTRWRSYNEQFF.

The genes are TRBV11-2 and TRBJ2-5; no clear D. Germline V gene lookup returns CDR1 SGHAT and CDR2 FQNNGV. V lost 1 base and J lost 5, with 14 bases in between. The length of the CDR3 is 15 residues. The CDR3 DNA follows: TGTGCCAGCAGCTTAGTTAGCCAAACTGGGGAGACCCAGTACTTC. Protein sequence: CASSLVSQTGETQYF.

The V and J genes are TRBV9 and TRBJ1-1, with 8 positions matching TRBD1. Per the germline V gene, CDR1 is SGDLS and CDR2 is YYNGEE. The CDR3 sequence is 16 residues long. V gave up 4 bases and J gave up 2 bases; unmatched junction bases: 10. Written as DNA, the CDR3 is TGTGCCAGCAGCACAGGGGGTCAACCCCACAACACTGAAGCTTTCTTT. This encodes CASSTGGQPHNTEAFF.

V gene TRBV29-1 combines with J gene TRBJ1-1; D is uncertain. Deletions cut 5 bases from V and 10 bases from J, with 17 bases between. The CDR3 contains 12 residues. Germline V gives CDR1 SQVTM, CDR2 ANQGSEA. Here the CDR3 reads CSVSRMIPPAFF. The CDR3 DNA reads as TGCAGCGTTTCCAGAATGATCCCCCCAGCTTTCTTT.

This clone occurred a few times. The chain is built from TRBV5-1 and TRBJ1-2, with D maybe TRBD1 (5 bases). The length of the CDR3 is 13 residues. Germline assignment: CDR1 SGHRS and CDR2 YFSETQ. V was trimmed by 2 bases and J by 4 bases, leaving 9 bases between them. The CDR3 spells CASSFQDTYGYTF. The DNA for the CDR3 is TGCGCCAGCAGCTTCCAGGACACCTATGGCTACACCTTC. Looking up the rest from reference TRBV5-1 and TRBJ1-2 gives the full variable domain: KAGVTQTPRYLIKTRGQQVTLSCSPISGHRSVSWYQQTPGQGLQFLFEYFSETQRNKGNFPGRFSGRQFSNSRSEMNVSTLELGDSALYLCASSFQDTYGYTFGSGTRLTVV.

The rearrangement links TRBV27 to TRBJ1-2; possible D gene TRBD1, 6 bases. The germline CDR1 and CDR2 sequences are MNHEY and SMNVEV (reference sequence). V lost 3 bases and J lost 0, with 23 bases in between. This CDR3 has 19 residues. Written as DNA, the CDR3 is TGTGCCAGCAGTTTGGGCATGGGGGACACCTGGAAAACTAACTATGGCTACACCTTC. Protein product: CASSLGMGDTWKTNYGYTF.

The gene calls are TRBV7-9 and TRBJ1-1, with D possibly being TRBD1 (5 bases). Per the germline V gene, CDR1 is SEHNR and CDR2 is FQNEAQ (reference sequence). This CDR3 is built from 14 residues. V was shortened by 6 bases and J by 0 bases, with 11 bases between the two germline ends. CDR3 DNA: TGTGCCAGCAGACGCCCACAGGTGAACACTGAAGCTTTCTTT. Its translation is CASRRPQVNTEAFF.

This clone was observed once. The chain has TRBV9 and TRBJ1-5, with 7 bases matching TRBD1. The CDR3 length is 15 residues. The V gene's germline CDR1 is SGDLS and CDR2 YYNGEE. V dropped 4 bases and J dropped 2; count of bases not matched to a gene: 6. The chain's CDR3 is CASSLGDSRNQPQHF. Here the CDR3 DNA reads TGTGCCAGCAGCCTTGGGGACAGCCGCAATCAGCCCCAGCATTTT.

The genes are TRBV7-9 and TRBJ1-3, with 9 bases matching TRBD1. Germline V gene data show CDR1 as SEHNR and CDR2 as FQNEAQ (reference sequence). The J segment lost 7 bases and the V segment lost 1 base, leaving 5 bases of the junction unmatched. CDR3 length equals 15 residues. The CDR3 loop is CASSLGGQGLNTIYF. The CDR3 DNA is TGTGCCAGCAGCTTAGGGGGACAGGGATTGAACACCATATATTTT.

The chain is built from TRBV5-1 and TRBJ2-3, with D possibly TRBD2 on 7 matching bases. V was trimmed by 1 base and J by 4 bases, leaving 16 bases between them. Per germline, CDR1 SGHRS and CDR2 YFSETQ. The CDR3 runs 16 residues. In nucleotides, the CDR3 is TGCGCCAGCAGCTTGACGGGAGAGGGGGGGCCAGATACGCAGTATTTT. It encodes CASSLTGEGGPDTQYF.

This chain connects TRBV6-6 to TRBJ2-6, with 8 bases identical to TRBD1. This CDR3 is 21 amino acids long. Unmatched junction bases numbered 19, after V lost 6 bases and J lost 0 bases. Germline V lookup: CDR1 MNHNY, CDR2 SVGAGI (reference sequence). The DNA of the CDR3 is TGTGCCAGCAGCCAACTGGGGGCGGCAGGGGGCCTCCTCTCTGGGGCCAACGTCCTGACTTTC. Translation gives CASSQLGAAGGLLSGANVLTF.

The chain links TRBV10-3 to TRBJ1-3; TRBD1 aligns across 10 bases. The CDR3 length is 14 residues. J lost 3 bases, V lost 10 bases, and 6 bases had no gene match. Germline V CDR1 and CDR2: ENHRY, SYGVKD. Here the CDR3 DNA reads TGTGCCACTAACCGGGACAGGGGTGGAAACACCATATATTTT. It is translated as CATNRDRGGNTIYF.

The V and J genes are TRBV6-5 and TRBJ1-2; D is unclear. The length of the CDR3 is 16 residues. Germline V gives CDR1 MNHEY, CDR2 SVGAGI. Trimming stripped 0 bases from V and 1 base from J, with 12 bases between. The CDR3 spells CASSYSTGLFNYGYTF. The CDR3 nucleotides read TGTGCCAGCAGTTACTCGACCGGACTTTTTAACTATGGCTACACCTTC.

This clone was observed a single time. V usage is TRBV29-1 and J usage is TRBJ1-1; D unclear. The germline V and J ends were trimmed by 6 bases and 1 base, with 15 bases remaining between them. The CDR3 is 14 amino acids. Germline loops: CDR1 SQVTM, CDR2 ANQGSEA. CDR3 amino acids: CSVSFAGGNTEAFF. The DNA of the CDR3 is TGCAGCGTCTCTTTCGCCGGCGGGAACACTGAAGCTTTCTTT.

The chain employs TRBV30 and TRBJ1-4, with TRBD1 as a possible D gene (6 bases). Germline assignment: CDR1 GTSNPN and CDR2 SVGIG (reference sequence). This CDR3 is 14 amino acids long. Trimming removed 1 base at V and 4 bases at J, with 10 bases between. The CDR3 DNA reads as TGTGCCTGGAGTGGAGGACAGCTTAATGAAAAACTGTTTTTT. Its translation: CAWSGGQLNEKLFF.

This rearrangement joins TRBV19 to TRBJ2-5, with a weak D call TRBD2 (7 bases). Trimming stripped 5 bases from V and 7 bases from J, with 14 bases between. CDR1 is LNHDA and CDR2 is SQIVND in the germline V gene (reference sequence). This CDR3 spans 13 amino acids. The CDR3 loop reads CASSCWRGGTQYF. As DNA, the CDR3 is TGTGCCAGTAGTTGTTGGAGGGGGGGGACCCAGTACTTC.

This clone has just one count. This chain connects TRBV6-4 to TRBJ1-1; D is possibly TRBD1 (5 bases). Germline V gene sequence: CDR1 MRHNA, CDR2 SNTAGT. Trimming stripped 5 bases from V and 1 base from J, with 8 bases between. The CDR3 totals 13 residues. Here the CDR3 DNA reads TGTGCCAGCAGTCGACAGCAGAACACTGAAGCTTTCTTT. The encoded protein is CASSRQQNTEAFF.

V gene TRBV28 combines with J gene TRBJ1-2; TRBD1 matches at 8 bases. Germline-derived CDR1 and CDR2 are MDHEN and SYDVKM. V shed 6 bases and J 6 bases; nucleotides not matched to a gene: 3. The CDR3 is 12 amino acids. The CDR3 bases are TGTGCCAGCAGGTCAGGGGGCGATGGCTACACCTTC. This encodes CASRSGGDGYTF.

The chain links TRBV6-2 or TRBV6-3 to TRBJ2-4; 8 positions match TRBD1. The CDR3 is 15 amino acids. V lost 2 bases and J lost 6; bases outside the gene matches: 6. From germline, CDR1 is MNHEY and CDR2 SVGEGT. Written as DNA, the CDR3 is TGTGCCAGCAGTTACGACAGGGGAGCCCCAAACATTCAGTACTTC. It translates to CASSYDRGAPNIQYF.

With regard to this clone: The junction departs from germline at one end; a sequencing error may be responsible. This chain connects TRBV7-7 to TRBJ2-5; 8 bases map to TRBD1. Germline V CDR1 and CDR2: SSHAT, FNYEAQ (reference sequence). This CDR3 has 15 amino acids. The CDR3: CASSAGGGVGETQYF. CDR3 DNA: TGTGCTAGCAGCGCAGGGGGCGGAGTAGGAGAGACCCAGTACTTC.